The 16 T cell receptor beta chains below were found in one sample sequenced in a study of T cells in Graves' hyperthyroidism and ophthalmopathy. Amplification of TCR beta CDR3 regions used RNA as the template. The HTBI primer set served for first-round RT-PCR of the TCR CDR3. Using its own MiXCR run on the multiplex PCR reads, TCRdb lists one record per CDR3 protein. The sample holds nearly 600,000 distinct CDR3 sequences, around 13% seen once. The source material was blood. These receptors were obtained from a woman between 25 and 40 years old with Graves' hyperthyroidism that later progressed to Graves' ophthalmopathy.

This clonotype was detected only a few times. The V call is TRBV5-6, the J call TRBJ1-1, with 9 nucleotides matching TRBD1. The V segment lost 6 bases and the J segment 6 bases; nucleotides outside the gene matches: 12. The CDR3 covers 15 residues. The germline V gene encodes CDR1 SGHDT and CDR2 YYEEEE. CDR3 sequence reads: CASTPKTGGYAEAFF. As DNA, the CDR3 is TGTGCCAGCACCCCCAAGACAGGGGGTTATGCTGAAGCTTTCTTT.

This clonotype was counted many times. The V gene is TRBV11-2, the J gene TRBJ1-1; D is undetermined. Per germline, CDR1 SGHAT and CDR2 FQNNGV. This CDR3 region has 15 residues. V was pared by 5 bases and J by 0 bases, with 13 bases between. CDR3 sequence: CASSPESSVNTEAFF. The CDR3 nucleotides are TGTGCCAGCAGCCCCGAGAGTTCGGTGAACACTGAAGCTTTCTTT.

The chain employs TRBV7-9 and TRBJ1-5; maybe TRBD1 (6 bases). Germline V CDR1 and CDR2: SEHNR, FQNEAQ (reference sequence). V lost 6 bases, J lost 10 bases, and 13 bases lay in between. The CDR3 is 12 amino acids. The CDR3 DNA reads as TGTGCCAGCAGTTCTGGGACATCACCCCAGCATTTT. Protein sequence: CASSSGTSPQHF.

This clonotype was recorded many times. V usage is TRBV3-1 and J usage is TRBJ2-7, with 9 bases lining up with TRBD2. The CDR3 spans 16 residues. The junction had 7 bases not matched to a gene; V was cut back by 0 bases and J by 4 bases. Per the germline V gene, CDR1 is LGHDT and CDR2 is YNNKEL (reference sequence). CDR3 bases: TGTGCCAGCAGCCAAGAAAGGCTAGCGGGAATTTACGAGCAGTACTTC. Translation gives CASSQERLAGIYEQYF.

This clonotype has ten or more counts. CDR3 coding DNA: TGTGCCAGCAGCCGCGACAGGGGGTGGGAGCAGTACTTC. It yields the protein CASSRDRGWEQYF. This chain joins TRBV7-8 and TRBJ2-7, with 9 bases matching TRBD1. V shed 5 bases, J shed 7 bases, and the junction held 6 bases outside the gene matches. CDR1 and CDR2 (germline): SGHVS, FQNEAQ. The length of the CDR3 is 13 residues.

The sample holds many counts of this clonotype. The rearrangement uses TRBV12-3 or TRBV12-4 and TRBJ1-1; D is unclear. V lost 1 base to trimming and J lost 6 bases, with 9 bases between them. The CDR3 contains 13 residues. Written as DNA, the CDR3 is TGTGCCAGCAGTTTAGAGGAGGGCGCTGAAGCTTTCTTT. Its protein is CASSLEEGAEAFF.

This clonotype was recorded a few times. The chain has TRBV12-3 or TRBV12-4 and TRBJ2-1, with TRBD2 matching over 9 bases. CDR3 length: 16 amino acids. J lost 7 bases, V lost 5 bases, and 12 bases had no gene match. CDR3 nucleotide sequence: TGTGCCAGCAGTCCAGGGGGGGCGGGAGGGGAGAATGAGCAGTTCTTC. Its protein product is CASSPGGAGGENEQFF.

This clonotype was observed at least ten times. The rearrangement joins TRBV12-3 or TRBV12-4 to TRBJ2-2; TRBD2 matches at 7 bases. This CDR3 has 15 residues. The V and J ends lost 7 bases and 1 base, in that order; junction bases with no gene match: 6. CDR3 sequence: CASTSGGGNTGELFF. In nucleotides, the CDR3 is TGTGCCAGCACGTCGGGGGGAGGGAACACCGGGGAGCTGTTTTTT.

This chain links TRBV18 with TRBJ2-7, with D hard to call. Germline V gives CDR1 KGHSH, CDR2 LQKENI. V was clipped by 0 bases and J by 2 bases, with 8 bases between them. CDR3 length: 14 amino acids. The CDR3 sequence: CASSPPTGTYEQYF. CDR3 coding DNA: TGTGCCAGCTCACCACCCACCGGAACCTACGAGCAGTACTTC.

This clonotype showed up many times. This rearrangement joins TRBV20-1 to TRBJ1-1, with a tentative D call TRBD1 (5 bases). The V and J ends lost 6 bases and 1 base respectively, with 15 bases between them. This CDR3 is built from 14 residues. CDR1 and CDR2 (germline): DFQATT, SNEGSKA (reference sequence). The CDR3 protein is CSAPRPGGNTEAFF. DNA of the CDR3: TGCAGTGCCCCTCGTCCCGGGGGGAACACTGAAGCTTTCTTT.

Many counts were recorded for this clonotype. CDR3 sequence reads: CASSSSGTGPDTQYF. For the CDR3, the DNA is TGTGCCAGCAGTTCCTCCGGGACAGGTCCAGATACGCAGTATTTT. The V and J genes are TRBV28 and TRBJ2-3; 8 nucleotides match TRBD1. The germline V gene encodes CDR1 MDHEN and CDR2 SYDVKM. V was clipped by 4 bases and J by 4 bases; unmatched bases: 7. This CDR3 comprises 15 residues.

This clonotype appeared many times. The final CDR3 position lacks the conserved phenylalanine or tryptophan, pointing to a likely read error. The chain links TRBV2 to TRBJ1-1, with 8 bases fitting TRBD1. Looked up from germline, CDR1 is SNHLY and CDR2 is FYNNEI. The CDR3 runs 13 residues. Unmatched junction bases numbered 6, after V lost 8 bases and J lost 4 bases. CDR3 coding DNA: TGTGCCAGCTTGGGACAGGCCATCACTGAAGCTTTCCTT. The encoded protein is CASLGQAITEAFL.

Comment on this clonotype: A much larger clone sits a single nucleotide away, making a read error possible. DNA of the CDR3: TGCAGCGTTGAAGATGCTTCTTTGTTCGACAGGGATAACTATGGCTACACCTTC. The encoded protein is CSVEDASLFDRDNYGYTF. V and J are TRBV29-1 and TRBJ1-2; 7 nucleotides match TRBD1. The CDR3 is 18 residues long. V gave up 0 bases and J gave up 1 base; unmatched junction bases: 14. Germline loops: CDR1 SQVTM, CDR2 ANQGSEA.

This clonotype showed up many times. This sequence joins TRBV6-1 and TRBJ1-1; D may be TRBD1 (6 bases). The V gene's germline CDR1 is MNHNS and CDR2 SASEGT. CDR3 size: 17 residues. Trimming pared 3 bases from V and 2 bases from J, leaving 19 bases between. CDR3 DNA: TGTGCCAGCAGTGAGATTGTGGGGGCAATCGGAAACACTGAAGCTTTCTTT. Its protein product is CASSEIVGAIGNTEAFF.

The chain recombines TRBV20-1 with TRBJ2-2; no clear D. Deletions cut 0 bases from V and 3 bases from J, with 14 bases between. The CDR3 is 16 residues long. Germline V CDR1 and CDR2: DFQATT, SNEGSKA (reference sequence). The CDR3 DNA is TGCAGTGCTAGAGACGGCGGCGCTTCGGACACCGGGGAGCTGTTTTTT. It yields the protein CSARDGGASDTGELFF.

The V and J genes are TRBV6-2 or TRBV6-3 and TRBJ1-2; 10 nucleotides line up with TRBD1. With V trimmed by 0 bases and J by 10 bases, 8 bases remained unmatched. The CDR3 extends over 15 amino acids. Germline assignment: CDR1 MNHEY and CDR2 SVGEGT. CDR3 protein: CASSYSSGTGAVYTF. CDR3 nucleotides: TGTGCCAGCAGTTACTCGTCCGGGACAGGGGCTGTCTACACCTTC.